This TCR beta chain was sequenced in a study of blood T cell repertoires in COVID-19. Sequenced by immunoSEQ multiplex PCR; TCRdb stores in-frame clones only, minus some. Here the sample spans more than 150,000 clones, 80% to 90% being singletons. Germline assignment: CDR1 ENHRY and CDR2 SYGVKD. This CDR3 is 14 amino acids long. V lost 6 bases and J lost 2; bases outside the gene matches: 6. This receptor was taken from a man aged 25 to 40 with active or convalescent COVID-19. The sequenced sample consisted of peripheral blood. The V call is TRBV10-3, the J call TRBJ1-1; 7 nucleotides agree with TRBD1. As DNA, the CDR3 is TGTGCCATCAGCCCAACAGGGGAAAACACTGAAGCTTTCTTT. It translates to CAISPTGENTEAFF.